This is a list of T cell receptor beta chains from one sample in a study of OX40 agonist ivuxolimab in advanced cancers. The protocol was immunoSEQ multiplex PCR, while the TCRdb copy is restricted to in-frame clones and leaves out a portion. Here the sample spans roughly 53,000 clones, 88% being singletons. Specimen: CD4+ or CD8+ T cells sorted from blood, collected in a trial of the OX40 agonist ivuxolimab. Source of these receptors: an adult with an advanced solid tumor such as melanoma, head and neck, liver or kidney cancer. Both conserved end residues are part of each CDR3. The order of the fields is V gene, J gene, clone size, D gene, CDR3 protein, CDR3 DNA. The D gene is left open where the match is weak. The size field is filled for only some rows; it gives once, few, many or a size class.

>TRBV5-1|TRBJ2-6|.|.
CASSLDGPGANVLTF
TGCGCCAGCAGCTTGGACGGGCCTGGGGCCAACGTCCTGACTTTC
>TRBV5-5|TRBJ1-5|.|.
CASSLQGEASPQHF
TGTGCCAGCAGCTTGCAAGGGGAGGCAAGTCCCCAGCATTTT
>TRBV12-5|TRBJ2-7|.|.
CASGLLLGGRRDSYEQYF
TGTGCTAGTGGTTTGCTCCTCGGAGGGCGCCGGGATTCCTACGAGCAGTACTTC
>TRBV5-8|TRBJ2-3|.|TRBD2
CASSPGSGRALGTDTQYF
TGTGCCAGCAGCCCGGGGAGCGGGAGGGCCTTGGGCACAGATACGCAGTATTTT
>TRBV5-4|TRBJ2-2|.|TRBD2
CASSSGSGSWTGELFF
TGTGCCAGCAGCTCCGGTAGCGGGAGTTGGACCGGGGAGCTGTTTTTT
>TRBV6-6|TRBJ1-2|.|TRBD1
CASNRGDSSGGYTF
TGTGCCAGCAACAGGGGCGATTCTTCGGGTGGCTACACCTTC
>TRBV5-1|TRBJ2-7|.|TRBD1
CASSFVTGGNEQYF
TGCGCCAGCAGCTTTGTCACAGGGGGCAACGAGCAGTACTTC
>TRBV10-2|TRBJ1-1|.|TRBD1
CASRGTGGRMNTEAFF
TGCGCCAGCAGGGGGACAGGGGGGAGGATGAACACTGAAGCTTTCTTT
>TRBV6-5|TRBJ2-7|.|.
CASSWARGEQYF
TGTGCCAGCTCCTGGGCCCGGGGGGAGCAGTACTTC
>TRBV9|TRBJ2-2|.|.
CASSVGVAGELFF
TGTGCCAGCAGCGTAGGAGTGGCCGGGGAGCTGTTTTTT
>TRBV5-1|TRBJ2-5|.|.
CASREDPTPQKTQYF
TGCGCCAGCCGCGAAGACCCCACTCCTCAAAAGACCCAGTACTTC
>TRBV6-5|TRBJ1-4|.|.
CASTAGGSEKLFF
TGTGCCAGCACGGCCGGGGGGAGTGAAAAACTGTTTTTT
>TRBV10-1|TRBJ1-2|few|.
CASSVTGLGGYTF
TGCGCCAGCAGCGTAACAGGGTTGGGTGGCTACACCTTC
>TRBV27|TRBJ2-4|.|.
CASSSEGNIQYF
TGTGCCAGCAGTTCCGAGGGAAACATTCAGTACTTC
>TRBV10-3|TRBJ2-1|.|TRBD1
CAIKQPDRGAKSEQFF
TGTGCCATCAAACAACCAGACAGGGGGGCTAAGAGTGAGCAGTTCTTC
>TRBV11-2|TRBJ1-2|.|.
CASSSSPGGGYTF
TGTGCCAGCAGCTCAAGTCCCGGGGGGGGCTACACCTTC
>TRBV5-4|TRBJ2-7|.|TRBD1
CASSSQGAKQYF
TGTGCCAGCAGCTCCCAGGGGGCAAAACAGTACTTC
>TRBV7-8|TRBJ2-6|.|TRBD1
CASSFDQGTGGAGANVLTF
TGTGCCAGCAGCTTCGACCAAGGGACAGGGGGCGCTGGGGCCAACGTCCTGACTTTC
>TRBV19|TRBJ2-3|.|.
CASSRGRGMDTQYF
TGTGCCAGTAGCCGGGGCCGGGGAATGGATACGCAGTATTTT
>TRBV4-2|TRBJ1-4|.|TRBD1
CASSQEGTGQTNEKLFF
TGTGCCAGCAGCCAAGAAGGGACAGGGCAGACTAATGAAAAACTGTTTTTT
>TRBV11-2|TRBJ1-6|.|.
CASSLSVRGNSPLHF
TGTGCCAGCAGCTTATCGGTCAGGGGCAATTCACCCCTCCACTTT
>TRBV6-5|TRBJ2-7|.|.
CASSYSTGYYEQYF
TGTGCCAGCAGTTACTCCACTGGATACTACGAGCAGTACTTC
>TRBV6-1|TRBJ1-1|.|.
CASRDLPRNTEAFF
TGTGCCAGCAGAGATCTCCCGCGTAACACTGAAGCTTTCTTT
>TRBV10-3|TRBJ2-2|.|TRBD1
CAIGGQANTGELFF
TGTGCCATCGGAGGACAGGCGAACACCGGGGAGCTGTTTTTT
>TRBV10-2|TRBJ2-7|.|.
CASREDFGDWSNEQYF
TGCGCCAGCAGGGAGGATTTTGGGGACTGGAGCAACGAGCAGTACTTC
>TRBV11-1|TRBJ2-2|.|.
CASSLNYNTGELFF
TGTGCCAGCAGCTTAAACTATAACACCGGGGAGCTGTTTTTT
>TRBV30|TRBJ1-1|few|.
CAWSLRADTEAFF
TGTGCCTGGAGCCTCAGAGCGGACACTGAAGCTTTCTTT
>TRBV19|TRBJ1-2|.|TRBD1
CASSHRGLKYGYTF
TGTGCCAGTAGCCACAGGGGGCTAAAGTATGGCTACACCTTC
>TRBV28|TRBJ1-2|.|.
CASSLTGVYGYTF
TGTGCCAGCAGCCTGACAGGAGTCTATGGCTACACCTTC